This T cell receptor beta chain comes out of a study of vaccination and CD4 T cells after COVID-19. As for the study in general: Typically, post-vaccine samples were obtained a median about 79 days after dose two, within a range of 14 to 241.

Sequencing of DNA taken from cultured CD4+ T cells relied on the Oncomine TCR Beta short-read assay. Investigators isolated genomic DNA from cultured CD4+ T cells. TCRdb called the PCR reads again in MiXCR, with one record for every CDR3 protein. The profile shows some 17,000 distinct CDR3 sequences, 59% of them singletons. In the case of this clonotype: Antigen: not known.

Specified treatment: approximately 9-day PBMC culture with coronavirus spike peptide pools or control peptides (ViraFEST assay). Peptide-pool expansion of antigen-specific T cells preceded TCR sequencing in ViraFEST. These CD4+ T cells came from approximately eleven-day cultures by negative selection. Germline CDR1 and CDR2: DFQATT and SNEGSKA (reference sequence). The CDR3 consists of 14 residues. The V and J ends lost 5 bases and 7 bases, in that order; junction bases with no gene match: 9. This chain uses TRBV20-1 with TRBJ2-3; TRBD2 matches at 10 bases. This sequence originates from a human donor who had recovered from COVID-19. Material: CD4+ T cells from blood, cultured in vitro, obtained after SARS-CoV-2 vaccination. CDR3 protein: CSAYEAGGQHTQYF. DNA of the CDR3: TGCAGTGCTTATGAAGCGGGGGGGCAACATACGCAGTATTTT.